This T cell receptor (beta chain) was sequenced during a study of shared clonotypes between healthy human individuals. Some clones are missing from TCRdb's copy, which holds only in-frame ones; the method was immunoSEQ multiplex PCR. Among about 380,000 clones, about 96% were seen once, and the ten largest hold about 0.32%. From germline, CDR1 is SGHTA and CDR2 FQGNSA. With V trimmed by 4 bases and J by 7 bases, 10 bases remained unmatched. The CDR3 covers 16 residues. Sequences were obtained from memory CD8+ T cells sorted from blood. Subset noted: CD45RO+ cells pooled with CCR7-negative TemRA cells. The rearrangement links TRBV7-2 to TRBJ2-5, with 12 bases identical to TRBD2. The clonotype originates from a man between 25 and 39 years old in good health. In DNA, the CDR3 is TGTGCCAGCAGCTCCGATCTAGCGGGAGGGCCCGGGACCCAGTACTTC. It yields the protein CASSSDLAGGPGTQYF.